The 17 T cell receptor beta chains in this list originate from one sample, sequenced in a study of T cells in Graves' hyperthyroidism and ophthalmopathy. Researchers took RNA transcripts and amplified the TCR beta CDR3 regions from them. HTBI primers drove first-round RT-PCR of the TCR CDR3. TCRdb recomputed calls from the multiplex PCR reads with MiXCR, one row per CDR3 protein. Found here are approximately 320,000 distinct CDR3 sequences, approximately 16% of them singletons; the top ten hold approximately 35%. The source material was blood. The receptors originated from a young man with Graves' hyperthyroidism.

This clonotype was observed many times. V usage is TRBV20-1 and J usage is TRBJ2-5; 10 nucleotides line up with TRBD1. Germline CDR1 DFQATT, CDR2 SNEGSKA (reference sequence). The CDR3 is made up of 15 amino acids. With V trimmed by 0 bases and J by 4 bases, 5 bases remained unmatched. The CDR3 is CSARDRQGAGETQYF. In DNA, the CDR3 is TGCAGTGCTAGAGATCGACAGGGGGCAGGAGAGACCCAGTACTTC.

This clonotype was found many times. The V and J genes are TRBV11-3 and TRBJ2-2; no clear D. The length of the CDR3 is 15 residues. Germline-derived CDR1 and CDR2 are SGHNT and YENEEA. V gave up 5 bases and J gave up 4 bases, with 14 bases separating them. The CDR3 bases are TGTGCCAGCAGCCGAAACACGGACGGCACCGGGGAGCTGTTTTTT. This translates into CASSRNTDGTGELFF.

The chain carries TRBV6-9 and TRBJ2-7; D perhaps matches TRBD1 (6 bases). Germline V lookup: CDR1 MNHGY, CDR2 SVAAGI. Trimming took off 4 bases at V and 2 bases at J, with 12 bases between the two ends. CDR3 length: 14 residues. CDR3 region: CASSSRDKAYEQYF. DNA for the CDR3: TGTGCCAGCAGTTCCCGGGACAAGGCCTACGAGCAGTACTTC.

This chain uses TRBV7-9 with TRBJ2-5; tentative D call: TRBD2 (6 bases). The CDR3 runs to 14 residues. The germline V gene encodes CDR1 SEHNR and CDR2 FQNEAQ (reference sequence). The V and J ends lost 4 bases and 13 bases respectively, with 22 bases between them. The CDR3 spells CASSSVGGTPFLYF. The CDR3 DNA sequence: TGTGCCAGCAGCTCTGTGGGCGGGACCCCCTTTTTGTACTTC.

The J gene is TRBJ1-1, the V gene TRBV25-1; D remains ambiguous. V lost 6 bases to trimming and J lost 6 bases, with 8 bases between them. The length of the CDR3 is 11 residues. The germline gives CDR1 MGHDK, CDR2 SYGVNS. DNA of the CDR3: TGTGCCAGCAGAGCTACCTCTGAAGCTTTCTTT. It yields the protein CASRATSEAFF. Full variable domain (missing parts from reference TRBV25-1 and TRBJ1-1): EADIYQTPRYLVIGTGKKITLECSQTMGHDKMYWYQQDPGMELHLIHYSYGVNSTEKGDLSSESTVSRIRTEHFPLTLESARPSHTSQYLCASRATSEAFFGQGTRLTVV.

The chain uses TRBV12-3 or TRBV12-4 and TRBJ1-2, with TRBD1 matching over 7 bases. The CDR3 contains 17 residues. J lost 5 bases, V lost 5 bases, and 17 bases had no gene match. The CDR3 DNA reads TGTGCCAGCAGTCCCGGACAGGAGACTACACAATTTTATGGCTACACCTTC. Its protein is CASSPGQETTQFYGYTF.

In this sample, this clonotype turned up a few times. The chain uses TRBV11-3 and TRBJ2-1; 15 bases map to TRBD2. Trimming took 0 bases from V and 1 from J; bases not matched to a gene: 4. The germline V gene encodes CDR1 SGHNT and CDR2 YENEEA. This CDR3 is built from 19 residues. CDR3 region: CASSLDGLAGGPSYNEQFF. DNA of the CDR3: TGTGCCAGCAGCTTAGACGGACTAGCGGGAGGGCCTTCCTACAATGAGCAGTTCTTC.

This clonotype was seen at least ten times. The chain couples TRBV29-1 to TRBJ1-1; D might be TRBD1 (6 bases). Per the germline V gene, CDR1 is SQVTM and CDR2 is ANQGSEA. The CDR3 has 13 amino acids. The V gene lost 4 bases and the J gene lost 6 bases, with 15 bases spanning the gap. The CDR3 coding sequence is TGCAGCGTTGTACAGGGATTTCGGGCTGAAGCTTTCTTT. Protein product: CSVVQGFRAEAFF.

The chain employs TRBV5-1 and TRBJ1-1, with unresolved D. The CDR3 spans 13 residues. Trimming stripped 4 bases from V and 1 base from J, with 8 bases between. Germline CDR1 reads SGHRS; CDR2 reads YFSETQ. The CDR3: CASSITRNTEAFF. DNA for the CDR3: TGCGCCAGCAGCATTACTAGGAACACTGAAGCTTTCTTT.

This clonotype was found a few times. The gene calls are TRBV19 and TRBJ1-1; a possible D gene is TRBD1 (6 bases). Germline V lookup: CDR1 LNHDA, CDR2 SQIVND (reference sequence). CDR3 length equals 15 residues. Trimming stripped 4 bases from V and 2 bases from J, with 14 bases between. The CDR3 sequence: CASSKPGAVNTEAFF. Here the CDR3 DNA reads TGTGCCAGTAGTAAACCAGGGGCGGTTAACACTGAAGCTTTCTTT.

CDR3 sequence: CAWSPGTGGGEAFF. The CDR3, as DNA: TGTGCCTGGAGTCCCGGGACAGGGGGAGGTGAAGCTTTCTTT. J is TRBJ1-1 and V is TRBV30; the match to TRBD1 covers 11 bases. Germline V gene data show CDR1 as GTSNPN and CDR2 as SVGIG (reference sequence). J lost 7 bases, V lost 2 bases, and 6 bases had no gene match. The CDR3 is made up of 14 amino acids.

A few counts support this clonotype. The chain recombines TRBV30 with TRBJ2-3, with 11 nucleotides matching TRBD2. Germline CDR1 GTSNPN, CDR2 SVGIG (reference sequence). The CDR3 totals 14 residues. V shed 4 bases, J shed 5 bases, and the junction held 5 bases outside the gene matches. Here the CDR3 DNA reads TGTGCCTGGACTAGCGGGAGGAGTGAAGATACGCAGTATTTT. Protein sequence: CAWTSGRSEDTQYF.

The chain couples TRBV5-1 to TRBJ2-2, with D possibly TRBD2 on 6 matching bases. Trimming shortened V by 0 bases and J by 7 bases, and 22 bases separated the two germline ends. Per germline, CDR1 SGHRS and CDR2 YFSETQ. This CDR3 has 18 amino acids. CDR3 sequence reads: CASSLGCCASGLVGELFF. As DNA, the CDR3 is TGCGCCAGCAGCTTGGGATGCTGTGCCAGCGGGCTTGTCGGGGAGCTGTTTTTT.

CDR3 DNA: TGTGCCAGCAGCTACGACGGGACAGGGGACTACGAGCAGTACTTC. This codes for CASSYDGTGDYEQYF. J is TRBJ2-7 and V is TRBV27, with TRBD1 matching 10 bases. Germline CDR1 is MNHEY and CDR2 is SMNVEV (reference sequence). CDR3 length: 15 residues. V was clipped by 6 bases and J by 3 bases; unmatched bases: 8.

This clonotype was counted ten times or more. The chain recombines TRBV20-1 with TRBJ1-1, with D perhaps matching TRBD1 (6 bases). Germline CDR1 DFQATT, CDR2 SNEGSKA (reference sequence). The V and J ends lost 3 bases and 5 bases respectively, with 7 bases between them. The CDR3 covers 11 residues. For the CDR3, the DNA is TGCAGTGCTAGGGGGGCTACTGAAGCTTTCTTT. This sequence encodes CSARGATEAFF.

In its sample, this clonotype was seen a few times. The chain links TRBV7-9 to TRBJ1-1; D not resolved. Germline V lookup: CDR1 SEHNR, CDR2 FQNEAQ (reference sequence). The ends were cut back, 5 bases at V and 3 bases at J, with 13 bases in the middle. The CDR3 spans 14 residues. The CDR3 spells CASSAPWGDTEAFF. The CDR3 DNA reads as TGTGCCAGCAGCGCACCGTGGGGTGACACTGAAGCTTTCTTT.

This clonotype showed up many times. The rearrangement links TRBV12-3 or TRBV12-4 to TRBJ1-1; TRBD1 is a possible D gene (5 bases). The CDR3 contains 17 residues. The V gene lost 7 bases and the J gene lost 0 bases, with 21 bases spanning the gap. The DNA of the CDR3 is TGTGCCAGCACCTACAGGCGAATTTGGGCCATGAACACTGAAGCTTTCTTT. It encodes CASTYRRIWAMNTEAFF.